The entry below gives a single TCR beta chain sequence along with its context. Germline assignment: CDR1 MDHEN and CDR2 SYDVKM. There are 13 residues in the CDR3. V was trimmed by 4 bases and J by 5 bases, leaving 11 bases between them. This sample is part of a study of cytotoxic CD8 clonotypes in ibrutinib-treated CLL. At the level of the study: In all, roughly twelve patients were relapsed/refractory, roughly 15 were treatment-naive and about 17 were IGHV unmutated. Specimens for response were gathered following a median approximately 12 months of therapy, spanning 6 to 36. Productive templates per sample averaged almost 260,000; productive rearrangements, some 99,000.

Assay used: immunoSEQ multiplex PCR; TCRdb lists only in-frame clones, some missing. The table lists about 57,000 clones, around 60% of them singletons. The J gene is TRBJ1-2, the V gene TRBV28, with a weak D call TRBD1 (6 bases). The receptor's source is a human donor with chronic lymphocytic leukemia. The sequencing used PBMCs, collected after 24 months of ibrutinib treatment. The CDR3 region has the DNA TGTGCCAGCAGTTCGACAGGCCCTTATGGCTACACCTTC. Translation gives CASSSTGPYGYTF.